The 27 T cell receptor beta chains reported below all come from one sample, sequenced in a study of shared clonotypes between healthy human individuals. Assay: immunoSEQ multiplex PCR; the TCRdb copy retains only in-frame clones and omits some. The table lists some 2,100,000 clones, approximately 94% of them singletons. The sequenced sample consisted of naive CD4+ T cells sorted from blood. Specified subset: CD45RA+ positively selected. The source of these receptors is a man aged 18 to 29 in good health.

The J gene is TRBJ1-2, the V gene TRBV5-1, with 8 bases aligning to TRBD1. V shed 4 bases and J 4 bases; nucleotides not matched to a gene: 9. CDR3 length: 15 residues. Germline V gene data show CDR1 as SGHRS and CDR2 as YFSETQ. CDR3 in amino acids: CASSPQTGAGYGYTF. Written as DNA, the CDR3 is TGCGCCAGCAGCCCCCAGACAGGGGCGGGCTATGGCTACACCTTC.

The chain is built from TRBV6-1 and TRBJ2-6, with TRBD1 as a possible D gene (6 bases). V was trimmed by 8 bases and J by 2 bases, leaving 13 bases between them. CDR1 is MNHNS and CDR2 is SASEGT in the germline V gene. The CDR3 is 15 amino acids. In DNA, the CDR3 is TGTGCCAGCCAACAGGGTATCCCTGGGGCCAACGTCCTGACTTTC. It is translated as CASQQGIPGANVLTF.

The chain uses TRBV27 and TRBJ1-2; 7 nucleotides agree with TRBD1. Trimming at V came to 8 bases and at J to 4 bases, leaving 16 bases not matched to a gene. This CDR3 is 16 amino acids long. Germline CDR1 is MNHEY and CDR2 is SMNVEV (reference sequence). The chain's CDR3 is CASGITGVAPSYGYTF. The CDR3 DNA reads TGTGCCAGCGGGATCACAGGGGTCGCGCCGTCCTATGGCTACACCTTC.

The CDR3 sequence is CASSLVEAKVELFF. Written as DNA, the CDR3 is TGTGCCAGCAGCTTAGTGGAAGCAAAGGTCGAGCTGTTTTTT. The rearrangement links TRBV7-8 to TRBJ2-2, with D unclear. This CDR3 is built from 14 residues. Germline CDR1 is SGHVS and CDR2 is FQNEAQ. V was clipped by 1 base and J by 11 bases, with 14 bases between them.

The DNA for the CDR3 is TGTGCCATCAGTGGGACGGGCGATAGTGGAAACACCATATATTTT. This translates into CAISGTGDSGNTIYF. The chain combines TRBV10-3 with TRBJ1-3; D gene unclear. V lost 4 bases to trimming and J lost 3 bases, with 13 bases between them. The CDR3 loop spans 15 amino acids. CDR1 and CDR2 (germline): ENHRY, SYGVKD.

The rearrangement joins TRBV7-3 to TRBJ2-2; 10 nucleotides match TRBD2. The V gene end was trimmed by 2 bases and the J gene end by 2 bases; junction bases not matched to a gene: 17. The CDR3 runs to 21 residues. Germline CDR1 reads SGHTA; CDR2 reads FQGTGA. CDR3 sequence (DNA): TGTGCCAGCAGCTTACTTTCCCCTTCTAGCGGGGGAAAGAAAAACACCGGGGAGCTGTTTTTT. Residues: CASSLLSPSSGGKKNTGELFF.

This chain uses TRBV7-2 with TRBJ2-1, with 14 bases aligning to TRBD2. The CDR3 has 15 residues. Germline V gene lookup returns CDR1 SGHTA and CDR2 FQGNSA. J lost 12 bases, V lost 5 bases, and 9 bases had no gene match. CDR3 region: CASSETSGRVFGQFF. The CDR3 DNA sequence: TGTGCCAGCAGCGAGACTAGCGGGAGGGTATTCGGGCAGTTCTTC. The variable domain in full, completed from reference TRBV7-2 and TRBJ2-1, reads GAGVSQSPSNKVTEKGKDVELRCDPISGHTALYWYRQSLGQGLEFLIYFQGNSAPDKSGLPSDRFSAERTGGSVSTLTIQRTQQEDSAVYLCASSETSGRVFGQFFGPGTRLTVL.

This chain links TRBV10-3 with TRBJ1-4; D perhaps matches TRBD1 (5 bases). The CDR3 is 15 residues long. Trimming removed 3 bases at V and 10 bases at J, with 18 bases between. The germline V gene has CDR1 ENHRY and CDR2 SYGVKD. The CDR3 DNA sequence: TGTGCCATCAGTGACCCTGACAGAAAGTCGGGAAAACTGTTTTTT. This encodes CAISDPDRKSGKLFF.

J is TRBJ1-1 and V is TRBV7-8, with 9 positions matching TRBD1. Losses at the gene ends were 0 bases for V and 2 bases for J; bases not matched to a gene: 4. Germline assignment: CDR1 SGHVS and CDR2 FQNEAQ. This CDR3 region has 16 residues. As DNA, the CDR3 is TGTGCCAGCAGCTTAGCCGGGACAGGGTTAAACACTGAAGCTTTCTTT. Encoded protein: CASSLAGTGLNTEAFF. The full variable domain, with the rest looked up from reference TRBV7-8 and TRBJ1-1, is GAGVSQSPRYKVAKRGQDVALRCDPISGHVSLFWYQQALGQGPEFLTYFQNEAQLDKSGLPSDRFFAERPEGSVSTLKIQRTQQEDSAVYLCASSLAGTGLNTEAFFGQGTRLTVV.

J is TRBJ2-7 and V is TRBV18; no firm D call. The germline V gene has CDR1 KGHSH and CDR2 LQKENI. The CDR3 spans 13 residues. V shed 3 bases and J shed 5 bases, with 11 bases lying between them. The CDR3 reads CASSPIEGDEQYF. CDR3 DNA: TGTGCCAGCTCACCGATAGAAGGTGACGAGCAGTACTTC.

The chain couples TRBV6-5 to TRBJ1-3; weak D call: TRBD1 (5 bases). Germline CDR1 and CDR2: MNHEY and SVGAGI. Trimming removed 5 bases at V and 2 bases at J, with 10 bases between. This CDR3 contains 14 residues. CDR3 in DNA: TGTGCCAGCAGTGCCAGGGTAACTGGAAACACCATATATTTT. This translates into CASSARVTGNTIYF.

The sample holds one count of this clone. The CDR3 reads CASSSPPNYGYTF. The CDR3 DNA reads TGTGCCAGCTCCTCTCCCCCTAACTATGGCTACACCTTC. J is TRBJ1-2 and V is TRBV9; D is unclear. Trimming stripped 7 bases from V and 0 bases from J, with 10 bases between. The germline CDR1 and CDR2 sequences are SGDLS and YYNGEE. The CDR3 sequence is 13 residues long.

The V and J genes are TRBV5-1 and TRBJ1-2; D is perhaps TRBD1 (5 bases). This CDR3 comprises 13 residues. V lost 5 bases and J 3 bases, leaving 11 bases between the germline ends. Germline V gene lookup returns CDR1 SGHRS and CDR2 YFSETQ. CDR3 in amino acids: CASREGTDYGYTF. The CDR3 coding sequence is TGCGCCAGCAGGGAAGGGACCGACTATGGCTACACCTTC.

The CDR3 DNA is TGTGCCTGGAGTGTACTACGGACCCGCAACCTCTATGGCTACACCTTC. Its translation is CAWSVLRTRNLYGYTF. The rearrangement uses TRBV30 and TRBJ1-2; D is unclear. V lost 0 bases, J lost 4 bases, and 18 bases lay in between. This CDR3 is 16 amino acids long. CDR1 and CDR2 from the germline V gene are GTSNPN and SVGIG (reference sequence).

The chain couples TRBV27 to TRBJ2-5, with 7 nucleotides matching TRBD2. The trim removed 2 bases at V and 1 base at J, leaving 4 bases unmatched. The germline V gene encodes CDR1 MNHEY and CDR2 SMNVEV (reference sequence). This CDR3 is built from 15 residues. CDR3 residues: CASSLLGGSQETQYF. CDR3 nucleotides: TGTGCCAGCAGTTTACTCGGGGGGAGCCAAGAGACCCAGTACTTC.

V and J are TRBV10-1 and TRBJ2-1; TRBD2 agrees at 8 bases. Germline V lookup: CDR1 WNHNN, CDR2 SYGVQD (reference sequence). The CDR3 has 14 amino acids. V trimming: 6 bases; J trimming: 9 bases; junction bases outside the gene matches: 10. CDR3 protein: CASSPSGLSTEQFF. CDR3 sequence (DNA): TGCGCCAGCAGCCCTAGCGGGCTGTCAACTGAGCAGTTCTTC.

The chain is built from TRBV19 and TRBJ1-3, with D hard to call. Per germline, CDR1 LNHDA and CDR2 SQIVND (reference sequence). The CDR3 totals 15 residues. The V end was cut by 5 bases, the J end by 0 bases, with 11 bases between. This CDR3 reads CASSPGPYSGNTIYF. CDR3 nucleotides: TGTGCCAGTAGTCCCGGGCCATACTCTGGAAACACCATATATTTT. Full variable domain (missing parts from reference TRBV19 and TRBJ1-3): DGGITQSPKYLFRKEGQNVTLSCEQNLNHDAMYWYRQDPGQGLRLIYYSQIVNDFQKGDIAEGYSVSREKKESFPLTVTSAQKNPTAFYLCASSPGPYSGNTIYFGEGSWLTVV.

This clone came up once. CDR3 DNA sequence: TGTGCCAGCAGCCGTTCCCTGGGGAACACCGGGGAGCTGTTTTTT. It specifies CASSRSLGNTGELFF. The chain links TRBV11-3 to TRBJ2-2; D is unresolved. CDR3 length: 15 residues. V shed 5 bases and J shed 1 base, with 11 bases lying between them. The germline V gene encodes CDR1 SGHNT and CDR2 YENEEA.

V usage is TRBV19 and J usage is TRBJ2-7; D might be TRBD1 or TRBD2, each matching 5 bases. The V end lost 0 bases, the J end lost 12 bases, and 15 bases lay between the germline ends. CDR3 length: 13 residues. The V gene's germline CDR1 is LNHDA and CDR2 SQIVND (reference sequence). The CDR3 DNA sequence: TGTGCCAGTAGTATAGAAATTACGGGGCCGTTGTACTTC. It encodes CASSIEITGPLYF.

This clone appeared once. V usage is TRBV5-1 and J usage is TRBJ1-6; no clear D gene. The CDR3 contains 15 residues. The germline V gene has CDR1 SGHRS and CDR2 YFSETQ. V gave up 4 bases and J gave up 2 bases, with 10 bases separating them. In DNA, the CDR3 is TGCGCCAGCAGCCAGCTCGGGGCCTATAATTCACCCCTCCACTTT. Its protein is CASSQLGAYNSPLHF.

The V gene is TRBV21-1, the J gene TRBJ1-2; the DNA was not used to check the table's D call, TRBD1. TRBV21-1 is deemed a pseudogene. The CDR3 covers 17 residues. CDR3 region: CASSKITGVPKFNGYTF. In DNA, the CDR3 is TGTGCCAGCAGCAAGATAACAGGGGTTCCCAAGTTCAATGGCTACACCTTC.

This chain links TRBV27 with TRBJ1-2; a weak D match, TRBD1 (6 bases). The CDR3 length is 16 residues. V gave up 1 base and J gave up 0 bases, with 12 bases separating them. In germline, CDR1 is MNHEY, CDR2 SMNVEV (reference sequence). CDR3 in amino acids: CASSLYGTLANYGYTF. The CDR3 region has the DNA TGTGCCAGCAGTTTATACGGGACACTTGCTAACTATGGCTACACCTTC.

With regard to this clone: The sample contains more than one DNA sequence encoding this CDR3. The CDR3 DNA reads TGTGCCAGCTCTCCGGGTTTGGGTCCCTACGAGCAGTACTTC. Amino acids: CASSPGLGPYEQYF. The V gene is TRBV18, the J gene TRBJ2-7; no clear D. The germline CDR1 and CDR2 sequences are KGHSH and LQKENI. The ends were cut back, 6 bases at V and 2 bases at J, with 14 bases in the middle. The CDR3 length is 14 residues.

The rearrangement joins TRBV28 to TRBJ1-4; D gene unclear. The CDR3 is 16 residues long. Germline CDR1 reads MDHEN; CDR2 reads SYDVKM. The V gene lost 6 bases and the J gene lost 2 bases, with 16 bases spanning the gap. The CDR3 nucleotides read TGTGCCAGCAGCTCATTTCCCATTTATACTAATGAAAAACTGTTTTTT. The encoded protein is CASSSFPIYTNEKLFF.

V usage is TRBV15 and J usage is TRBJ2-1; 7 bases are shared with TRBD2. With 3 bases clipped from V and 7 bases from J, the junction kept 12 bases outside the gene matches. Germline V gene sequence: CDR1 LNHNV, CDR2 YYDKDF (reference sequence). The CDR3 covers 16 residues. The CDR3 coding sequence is TGTGCCACCAGCAGCAGGACTAGTCCGCGGGGGAATGAGCAGTTCTTC. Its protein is CATSSRTSPRGNEQFF.

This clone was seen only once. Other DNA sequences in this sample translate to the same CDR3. CDR3 sequence: CASSGTSTDTQYF. DNA for the CDR3: TGTGCCAGCAGCGGAACCAGCACAGATACGCAGTATTTT. The chain uses TRBV5-4 and TRBJ2-3; D gene uncertain. The V and J ends lost 4 bases and 0 bases respectively, with 6 bases between them. In germline, CDR1 is SGHNT, CDR2 YYREEE (reference sequence). This CDR3 spans 13 amino acids.

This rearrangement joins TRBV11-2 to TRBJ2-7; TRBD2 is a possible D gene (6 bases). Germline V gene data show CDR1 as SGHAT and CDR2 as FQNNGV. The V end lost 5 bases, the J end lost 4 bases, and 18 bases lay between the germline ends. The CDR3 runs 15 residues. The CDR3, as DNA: TGTGCCAGCAGCCTAGTCAGGTTAGGGAGGTACGAGCAGTACTTC. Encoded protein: CASSLVRLGRYEQYF.